This TCR beta chain was identified during a study of early T cells in non-severe SARS-CoV-2 infection. At the level of the study: Bulk RNA isolated from unsorted whole blood underwent sequencing; chains were not paired. Regarding the study as a whole: Reliance on VDJdb matching favored anti-spike CD8 responses; private and CD4 specificities were missed.

CDR1 SGHKS and CDR2 YYEKEE come from the germline V gene (reference sequence). V lost 0 bases to trimming and J lost 7 bases, with 14 bases between them. The CDR3 runs to 15 residues. The table lists this clonotype with a few counts. The target antigen is unknown. Unique molecular identifiers were added to individual cDNA molecules. MiXCR, applied by TCRdb to the 5' RACE reads, yields one record per CDR3 protein. In the table there are 85,000 to 100,000 distinct CDR3 sequences, 11% of which are singletons. This receptor was taken from an adult who was a healthcare worker with PCR-confirmed SARS-CoV-2 infection or an uninfected control (not recorded which). The chain couples TRBV5-5 to TRBJ1-5; maybe TRBD1 (5 bases). Sample: whole blood. This CDR3 reads CASSLAPDRLQPQHF. Here the CDR3 DNA reads TGTGCCAGCAGCTTGGCCCCTGACAGACTACAGCCCCAGCATTTT.